The T cell receptor beta chain described here comes from a study of CD4+ T cells in melanoma. Notes on this clone: Antigen: not known.

The germline gives CDR1 LNHNV, CDR2 YYDKDF (reference sequence). This CDR3 is built from 14 residues. Trimming took 3 bases from V and 3 from J, leaving 8 bases between them. Produced via immunoSEQ multiplex PCR; TCRdb's table is partial and in-frame only. The sample carries roughly 150,000 clones, approximately 91% recorded once. Study results and limitations: CD8+ T cell, macrophage and B cell function reportedly correlated with neoantigen-specific CD4+ T cells. In melanoma, neoantigen-specific CD4+ T cells reportedly differed in differentiation state.

The chain is built from TRBV15 and TRBJ2-2, with TRBD1 as a possible D gene (5 bases). The receptor was derived from a human donor with melanoma. This CDR3 reads CATSSRVDTGELFF. The CDR3 DNA reads as TGTGCCACCAGCAGCAGGGTAGACACCGGGGAGCTGTTTTTT.